This T cell receptor (beta chain) was identified in a study of blood T cell repertoires in COVID-19. Study summary: Samples came from the United States, Italy and Spain, spanning acute and convalescent COVID-19. T cells, B-cell-depleted T cells, or PBMCs provided the cDNA or gDNA that served as material.

The V gene's germline CDR1 is SGHTA and CDR2 FQGNSA. Trimming left V 1 base short and J 0 bases short, with 13 bases between. CDR3 length equals 17 residues. TCRdb keeps only in-frame clones here, not all; method: immunoSEQ multiplex PCR. The repertoire holds approximately 220,000 clones, with 85% as singletons. V is TRBV7-2 and J is TRBJ2-1; D may be TRBD2 (5 bases). This TCR derives from a man in his forties or fifties who had recovered from COVID-19. Sequenced material: peripheral blood. CDR3 DNA: TGTGCCAGCAGCTTAGGCGATACTAGGAGCTCCTACAATGAGCAGTTCTTC. Translation: CASSLGDTRSSYNEQFF.